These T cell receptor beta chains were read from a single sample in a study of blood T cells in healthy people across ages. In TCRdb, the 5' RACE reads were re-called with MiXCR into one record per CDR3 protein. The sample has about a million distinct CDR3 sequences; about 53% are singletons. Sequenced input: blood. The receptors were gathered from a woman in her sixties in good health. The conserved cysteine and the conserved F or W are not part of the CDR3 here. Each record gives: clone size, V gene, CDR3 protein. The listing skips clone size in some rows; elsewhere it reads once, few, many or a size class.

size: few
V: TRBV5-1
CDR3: ASSFKQGPETQY

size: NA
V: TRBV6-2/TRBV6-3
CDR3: ASSYSTRWSEQY

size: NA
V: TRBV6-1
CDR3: ASSEYRGGSSYEQY

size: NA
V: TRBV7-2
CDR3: ASSLRAGDEAF

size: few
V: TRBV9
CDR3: ASSVVVSGANVLT

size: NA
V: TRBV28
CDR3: ASNPWTRGETQY

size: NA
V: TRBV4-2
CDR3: ASSQDFRQELYEQY

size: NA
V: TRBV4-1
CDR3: ASSQAHGQRGAYEQY

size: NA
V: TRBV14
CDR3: ASSRTRNTGELF

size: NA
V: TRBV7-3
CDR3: ASSLGTSGGKKDEQF

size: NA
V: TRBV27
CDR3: ASRGGALTKNIQY

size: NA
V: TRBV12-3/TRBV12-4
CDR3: ASSFELARPYEQY

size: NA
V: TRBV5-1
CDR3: ASSRKTSGKSDTQY

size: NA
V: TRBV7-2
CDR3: ASSLVGSGTGFYEQY

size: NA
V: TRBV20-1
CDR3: SAESLETQY

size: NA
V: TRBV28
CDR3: ASRGAASYEQY

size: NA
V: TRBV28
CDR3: AGASGPSYNEQF

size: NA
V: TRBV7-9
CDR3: ALGVPLPQETQY

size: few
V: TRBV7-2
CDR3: ASSLVGTFSYEQY

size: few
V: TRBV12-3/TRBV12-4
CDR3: ASRALAGGSSYTQY

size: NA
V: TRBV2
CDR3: ASSVLETQY

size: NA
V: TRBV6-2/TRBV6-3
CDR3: ASTGTAEKLF

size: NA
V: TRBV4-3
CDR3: ASSQEWDNNQPQH

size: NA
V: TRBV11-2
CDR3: ASSPRGQSRDTQY

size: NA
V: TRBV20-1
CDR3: SARGTGDGYT

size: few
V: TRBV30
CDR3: AWMDRGETQY

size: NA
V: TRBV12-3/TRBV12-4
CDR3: ATDTGTCNEQF

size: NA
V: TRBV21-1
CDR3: ASSKTPLGPDRVNEQY

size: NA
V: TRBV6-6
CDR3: ASSGGQENTEAF

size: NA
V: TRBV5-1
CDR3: ASRTSSSYNEQF